This entry concerns a single T cell receptor (beta chain). The sample comes from a study of blood T cell repertoires in COVID-19. This CDR3 has 15 amino acids. The V gene end was trimmed by 4 bases and the J gene end by 2 bases; junction bases not matched to a gene: 7. Germline lookup yields CDR1 SGHNT and CDR2 YYREEE (reference sequence). Some clones are missing from TCRdb's copy, which holds only in-frame ones; the method was immunoSEQ multiplex PCR. The sample holds 330,000 or so clones, about 91% seen once. This clonotype was obtained from a young man with COVID-19, enrolled during active disease. The chain couples TRBV5-4 to TRBJ1-1; 8 nucleotides align to TRBD1. The sequenced sample consisted of peripheral blood. Here the CDR3 reads CASSEKTGVNTEAFF. The CDR3 DNA reads TGTGCCAGCAGCGAAAAGACAGGGGTTAACACTGAAGCTTTCTTT.